Shown below are 28 T cell receptor beta chains from a single sample sequenced in a study of long-term antiretroviral therapy in people with HIV. At survey level, the immunoSEQ assay was run in its v3.0 version. Profiled with immunoSEQ multiplex PCR; TCRdb holds only in-frame clones, not every one. The sample has about 21,000 clones, around 90% seen once. The material was unsorted PBMCs, obtained 2.1 years after starting antiretroviral therapy. The receptor set was obtained from a man aged 18 to 30 with HIV.

The chain recombines TRBV27 with TRBJ2-7; 9 nucleotides agree with TRBD2. The CDR3 is 15 amino acids. Germline CDR1 reads MNHEY; CDR2 reads SMNVEV (reference sequence). V trimming: 2 bases; J trimming: 3 bases; junction bases outside the gene matches: 5. CDR3 sequence: CASSLRSGGFYEQYF. The CDR3 bases are TGTGCCAGCAGTTTAAGGAGCGGGGGGTTCTACGAGCAGTACTTC.

In its sample, this clone was seen once. The chain joins TRBV7-2 to TRBJ1-2; D remains ambiguous. The germline V gene has CDR1 SGHTA and CDR2 FQGNSA. Trimming removed 4 bases at V and 8 bases at J, with 20 bases between. This CDR3 spans 15 amino acids. The CDR3 reads CASSSGSMVDGGYTF. CDR3 nucleotides: TGTGCCAGCAGCTCTGGCTCGATGGTGGATGGGGGCTACACCTTC.

This chain joins TRBV20-1 and TRBJ1-5, with 7 bases matching TRBD1. CDR1 is DFQATT and CDR2 is SNEGSKA in the germline V gene (reference sequence). The trim removed 0 bases at V and 14 bases at J, leaving 4 bases unmatched. The CDR3 spans 11 residues. CDR3 in DNA: TGCAGTGCTAGAGAACAGGGGTGGGAGCATTTT. Protein sequence: CSAREQGWEHF.

The V and J genes are TRBV9 and TRBJ1-4, with 8 bases lining up with TRBD1. Germline V gives CDR1 SGDLS, CDR2 YYNGEE. The CDR3 covers 17 residues. Trimming removed 0 bases from V and 6 bases from J; junction bases left unmatched: 10. CDR3 DNA: TGTGCCAGCAGCGTAGAAGGAGGGGGACAGGACGATGAAAAACTGTTTTTT. It specifies CASSVEGGGQDDEKLFF.

By sample fraction, this clone is medium-sized (0.01 to 0.1%). The rearrangement joins TRBV2 to TRBJ1-2; no clear D. The V end was cut by 7 bases, the J end by 8 bases, with 14 bases between. In germline, CDR1 is SNHLY, CDR2 FYNNEI. The CDR3 has 12 amino acids. The CDR3 loop reads CASTYLEEGYTF. Written as DNA, the CDR3 is TGTGCCAGCACTTACCTCGAGGAAGGCTACACCTTC. Based on the CDR3 plus reference TRBV2 and TRBJ1-2, the full variable domain is EPEVTQTPSHQVTQMGQEVILRCVPISNHLYFYWYRQILGQKVEFLVSFYNNEISEKSEIFDDQFSVERPDGSNFTLKIRSTKLEDSAMYFCASTYLEEGYTFGSGTRLTVV.

The chain uses TRBV10-3 and TRBJ2-3; D remains unclear. Germline CDR1 is ENHRY and CDR2 is SYGVKD. The CDR3 covers 13 residues. Trimming left V 4 bases short and J 0 bases short, with 5 bases between. CDR3 nucleotides: TGTGCCATCAGTGTCCTCAGCACAGATACGCAGTATTTT. Translation gives CAISVLSTDTQYF.

V gene TRBV7-9 combines with J gene TRBJ2-4, with D possibly matching TRBD1 (5 bases). The germline CDR1 and CDR2 sequences are SEHNR and FQNEAQ (reference sequence). Trimming removed 2 bases from V and 15 bases from J, with 14 bases in between. The CDR3 is 12 residues long. The CDR3 reads CASSLQTADPYF. Written as DNA, the CDR3 is TGTGCCAGCAGCTTACAGACAGCCGATCCGTACTTC.

This rearrangement joins TRBV13 to TRBJ2-1; the match to TRBD2 covers 7 bases. Germline trimming cut 10 bases from V and 8 bases from J; bases unmatched to any gene: 8. CDR3 size: 12 residues. Germline CDR1 is PRHDT and CDR2 is FYEKMQ (reference sequence). The CDR3 nucleotides are TGTGCCACCCTGCGGGAGAGGTATGAGCAGTTCTTC. Translation: CATLRERYEQFF. The variable domain in full, with the rest retrieved from reference TRBV13 and TRBJ2-1, is AAGVIQSPRHLIKEKRETATLKCYPIPRHDTVYWYQQGPGQDPQFLISFYEKMQSDKGSIPDRFSAQQFSDYHSELNMSSLELGDSALYFCATLRERYEQFFGPGTRLTVL.

This chain links TRBV5-6 with TRBJ2-6; D not resolved. The CDR3 consists of 13 residues. CDR1 and CDR2 from the germline V gene are SGHDT and YYEEEE. V shed 3 bases and J shed 0 bases, with 1 base lying between them. CDR3 in amino acids: CASSYSGANVLTF. The CDR3 coding sequence is TGTGCCAGCAGCTACTCTGGGGCCAACGTCCTGACTTTC.

This sequence joins TRBV4-2 and TRBJ2-1; D gene ambiguous. Trimming removed 4 bases at V and 12 bases at J, with 13 bases between. The CDR3 sequence is 12 residues long. Per germline, CDR1 LGHNA and CDR2 YNFKEQ. CDR3 protein: CASSPGEVAQFF. The CDR3 DNA follows: TGTGCCAGCAGCCCTGGAGAGGTTGCGCAGTTCTTC.

The CDR3 here is CASSELGTGPENTEAFF. In nucleotides, the CDR3 is TGTGCCAGCAGTGAACTCGGGACAGGGCCGGAGAACACTGAAGCTTTCTTT. The chain combines TRBV6-1 with TRBJ1-1, with 9 positions matching TRBD1. This CDR3 spans 17 amino acids. Unmatched junction bases numbered 8, after V lost 2 bases and J lost 1 base. Germline V gene data show CDR1 as MNHNS and CDR2 as SASEGT.

The V gene is TRBV7-2, the J gene TRBJ1-2; 8 bases agree with TRBD1. In germline, CDR1 is SGHTA, CDR2 FQGNSA. This CDR3 contains 15 residues. With 8 bases clipped from V and 5 bases from J, the junction kept 13 bases outside the gene matches. The CDR3 bases are TGTGCCAGCTCTCCCGGTGGACAGGGCGAGTATGGCTACACCTTC. As protein: CASSPGGQGEYGYTF.

V is TRBV27 and J is TRBJ2-5; the match to TRBD1 covers 11 bases. Germline-derived CDR1 and CDR2 are MNHEY and SMNVEV (reference sequence). This CDR3 contains 15 residues. After removal of 5 bases from V and 2 bases from J, the junction contained 4 bases not matched to a gene. CDR3 in amino acids: CASSQDRGLQETQYF. The CDR3 DNA sequence: TGTGCCAGCAGTCAGGACAGGGGGCTACAAGAGACCCAGTACTTC.

This sequence joins TRBV5-1 and TRBJ1-1; D not certain. This CDR3 has 14 amino acids. Trimming left V 6 bases short and J 1 base short, with 13 bases between. From germline, CDR1 is SGHRS and CDR2 YFSETQ. CDR3 in DNA: TGCGCCAGCAAAAGAGGTCAGGCGAACACTGAAGCTTTCTTT. As protein: CASKRGQANTEAFF.

This clone was detected once. The chain joins TRBV9 to TRBJ1-3; TRBD1 aligns across 8 bases. Trimming removed 0 bases from V and 9 bases from J; junction bases left unmatched: 8. Germline loops: CDR1 SGDLS, CDR2 YYNGEE. The CDR3 loop spans 15 amino acids. CDR3 DNA: TGTGCCAGCAGCGTAGCGGGGACAGGCTCGAGCACCATATATTTT. This encodes CASSVAGTGSSTIYF.

The rearrangement joins TRBV9 to TRBJ1-4, with a tentative D call TRBD1 (6 bases). The CDR3 consists of 16 residues. V was clipped by 5 bases and J by 8 bases, with 22 bases between them. From germline, CDR1 is SGDLS and CDR2 YYNGEE. This CDR3 is CASSGGAGAGGEKLFF. In DNA, the CDR3 is TGTGCCAGCAGTGGGGGGGCTGGGGCAGGAGGAGAAAAACTGTTTTTT.

The J gene is TRBJ1-2, the V gene TRBV7-2; no reliable D call. Trimming cost V 5 bases and J 4 bases, with 11 bases left between them. The CDR3 is 13 residues long. Germline V gene sequence: CDR1 SGHTA, CDR2 FQGNSA. DNA for the CDR3: TGTGCCAGCAGCACAGCTCCCCTCTATGGCTACACCTTC. This codes for CASSTAPLYGYTF.

The sample holds a few counts of this clone. The chain couples TRBV7-6 to TRBJ1-3, with 7 bases lining up with TRBD1. Germline loops: CDR1 SGHVS, CDR2 FNYEAQ. V dropped 3 bases and J dropped 4; count of bases not matched to a gene: 0. CDR3 size: 13 residues. For the CDR3, the DNA is TGTGCCAGCAGCTTGGGACAGGGAAACACCATATATTTT. Its protein product is CASSLGQGNTIYF.

The rearrangement uses TRBV2 and TRBJ2-1; 15 bases are a match to TRBD2. V was clipped by 2 bases and J by 14 bases; unmatched bases: 10. This CDR3 is built from 16 residues. Germline-derived CDR1 and CDR2 are SNHLY and FYNNEI. The CDR3 DNA reads as TGTGCCAGCAGTGAACCGGGACTAGCGGGAGGATTGGGGGAGTTCTTC. Encoded protein: CASSEPGLAGGLGEFF.

The V call is TRBV28, the J call TRBJ2-7; weak D call: TRBD2 (5 bases). The CDR3 totals 12 residues. Trimming removed 2 bases at V and 4 bases at J, with 6 bases between. Germline V gives CDR1 MDHEN, CDR2 SYDVKM. The CDR3 nucleotides read TGTGCCAGCAGTTTAAGAGGGTACGAGCAGTACTTC. As protein: CASSLRGYEQYF. The full variable domain, with the rest looked up from reference TRBV28 and TRBJ2-7, is DVKVTQSSRYLVKRTGEKVFLECVQDMDHENMFWYRQDPGLGLRLIYFSYDVKMKEKGDIPEGYSVSREKKERFSLILESASTNQTSMYLCASSLRGYEQYFGPGTRLTVT.

This chain connects TRBV18 to TRBJ2-1, with 9 bases fitting TRBD1. Germline values: CDR1 KGHSH, CDR2 LQKENI. V was clipped by 5 bases and J by 7 bases; unmatched bases: 6. The CDR3 contains 14 residues. The DNA for the CDR3 is TGTGCCAGCTCAGCCGGGACAGGGAAAAATGAGCAGTTCTTC. Its protein is CASSAGTGKNEQFF.

The genes are TRBV6-5 and TRBJ1-2; D gene unclear. The CDR3 is 15 residues long. The V and J ends lost 2 bases and 3 bases respectively, with 13 bases between them. CDR1 is MNHEY and CDR2 is SVGAGI in the germline V gene. Written as DNA, the CDR3 is TGTGCCAGCAGTTACACTTTAAGCTTTTACTATGGCTACACCTTC. Encoded protein: CASSYTLSFYYGYTF.

J is TRBJ1-3 and V is TRBV5-5; 7 bases align to TRBD1. The J segment lost 2 bases and the V segment lost 4 bases, leaving 3 bases of the junction unmatched. This CDR3 spans 14 amino acids. The germline gives CDR1 SGHKS, CDR2 YYEKEE (reference sequence). This CDR3 reads CASSGGTAGNTIYF. The CDR3 bases are TGTGCCAGCAGCGGTGGGACAGCTGGAAACACCATATATTTT.

The rearrangement uses TRBV29-1 and TRBJ2-7; D may be TRBD2 (5 bases). CDR3 size: 12 residues. The V end was cut by 6 bases, the J end by 5 bases, with 14 bases between. Germline V gene data show CDR1 as SQVTM and CDR2 as ANQGSEA. The CDR3 sequence: CSVKSDWNEQYF. The CDR3 DNA follows: TGCAGCGTCAAGTCGGACTGGAACGAGCAGTACTTC.

V gene TRBV4-2 combines with J gene TRBJ1-1; D might be TRBD1 (5 bases). The germline V and J ends were trimmed by 1 base and 3 bases, with 12 bases remaining between them. Germline CDR1 reads LGHNA; CDR2 reads YNFKEQ. The CDR3 consists of 15 residues. CDR3: CASSQAAGFDTEAFF. The CDR3 region has the DNA TGTGCCAGCAGCCAAGCTGCAGGGTTTGACACTGAAGCTTTCTTT.

This chain joins TRBV4-1 and TRBJ1-4, with D uncertain. V lost 1 base and J lost 0, with 15 bases in between. The CDR3 sequence is 18 residues long. Germline V gene sequence: CDR1 MGHRA, CDR2 YSYEKL. The CDR3 sequence: CASSQVSPIDTTNEKLFF. The DNA of the CDR3 is TGCGCCAGCAGCCAAGTAAGCCCCATAGACACAACTAATGAAAAACTGTTTTTT.

J is TRBJ1-4 and V is TRBV7-9; possible D gene TRBD1, 5 bases. Trimming shortened V by 5 bases and J by 7 bases, and 11 bases separated the two germline ends. Germline V gene sequence: CDR1 SEHNR, CDR2 FQNEAQ (reference sequence). The CDR3 contains 13 residues. The CDR3 DNA reads as TGTGCCAGCAGCCCCCGGGACTTTGAAAAACTGTTTTTT. Protein sequence: CASSPRDFEKLFF.

This clone was recorded once. The chain is built from TRBV7-2 and TRBJ1-1; TRBD1 might be the D (6 bases). The CDR3 length is 15 residues. Trimming took off 4 bases at V and 1 base at J, with 13 bases between the two ends. From germline, CDR1 is SGHTA and CDR2 FQGNSA. CDR3 region: CASSSQGSGNTEAFF. CDR3 nucleotides: TGTGCCAGCAGCTCCCAGGGGTCAGGGAACACTGAAGCTTTCTTT. Supplemented by reference TRBV7-2 and TRBJ1-1, the full variable domain reads GAGVSQSPSNKVTEKGKDVELRCDPISGHTALYWYRQSLGQGLEFLIYFQGNSAPDKSGLPSDRFSAERTGGSVSTLTIQRTQQEDSAVYLCASSSQGSGNTEAFFGQGTRLTVV.